Below, 9 T cell receptor beta chains from the same sample are listed, as sequenced in a study of tumor-infiltrating lymphocytes in primary liver carcinoma. Joint extraction of RNA and DNA used roughly 19-33 mg of bulk tissue that was unsorted. Researchers generated TCR beta cDNA from approximately 500 ng of total RNA, relying on a constant-region primer. What produced the TCR beta libraries was three nested multiplex PCR rounds using slightly modified ARM-PCR. Amplification in the first two PCR rounds was performed using TRBV1-TRBV30 forward primers and a C-beta reverse primer for roughly 9 cycles each. TCRdb used MiXCR to reprocess the multiplex PCR reads, holding one entry per CDR3 protein. Seen here are fewer than 75,000 distinct CDR3 sequences, about two thirds observed once, and the top ten hold around 57%. Sequencing was done on a sample of liver tumor tissue from sampling region 2. Documented subset: tumor region T2, inferior pole. These receptors all stem from a middle-aged man with primary liver carcinoma and hepatitis B virus infection.

The V gene is TRBV11-2, the J gene TRBJ2-5; D is possibly TRBD1 (6 bases). Trimming took off 0 bases at V and 11 bases at J, with 16 bases between the two ends. Germline V gene sequence: CDR1 SGHAT, CDR2 FQNNGV. The CDR3 totals 14 residues. The CDR3 region is CASSLDWGQESQYF. CDR3 in DNA: TGTGCCAGCAGCTTAGATTGGGGGCAGGAGAGTCAGTACTTC.

This clonotype was found a few times. The chain has TRBV29-1 and TRBJ1-5, with D unclear. The CDR3 spans 12 residues. Germline V gene data show CDR1 as SQVTM and CDR2 as ANQGSEA. V shed 7 bases and J shed 5 bases, with 12 bases lying between them. The CDR3 DNA follows: TGCAGCGCCGCGGACGGCGATCAGCCCCAGCATTTT. Protein sequence: CSAADGDQPQHF.

This clonotype turned up a few times. The CDR3 here is CASSLDRVAYEQYF. Here the CDR3 DNA reads TGTGCCAGCAGCTTAGATAGAGTTGCCTACGAGCAGTACTTC. The rearrangement uses TRBV11-2 and TRBJ2-7, with D uncertain. The CDR3 extends over 14 amino acids. Trimming left V 0 bases short and J 2 bases short, with 8 bases between. Germline values: CDR1 SGHAT, CDR2 FQNNGV.

For this clonotype: One end of the junction fails to match germline, which may point to a read error. The chain carries TRBV11-2 and TRBJ2-7, with TRBD1 matching over 11 bases. Germline loops: CDR1 SGHAT, CDR2 FQNNGV. The CDR3 covers 15 residues. The CDR3 spells CASSGGQGVVDKQNF. The CDR3 DNA reads as TGTGCCAGCAGCGGGGGACAGGGGGTTGTGGACAAGCAGAACTTC. Based on the CDR3 plus reference TRBV11-2 and TRBJ2-7, the full variable domain is EAGVAQSPRYKIIEKRQSVAFWCNPISGHATLYWYQQILGQGPKLLIQFQNNGVVDDSQLPKDRFSAERLKGVDSTLKIQPAKLEDSAVYLCASSGGQGVVDKQNFGPGTRLTVT.

The CDR3 sequence: CASISAGASYNEQFF. The DNA for the CDR3 is TGTGCCAGCATCTCAGCGGGCGCTTCCTACAATGAGCAGTTCTTC. This sequence joins TRBV12-3 or TRBV12-4 and TRBJ2-1; D might be TRBD2 (6 bases). V lost 7 bases and J 1 base, leaving 14 bases between the germline ends. There are 15 residues in the CDR3.

J is TRBJ2-1 and V is TRBV5-5; 14 bases are shared with TRBD2. CDR1 and CDR2 from the germline V gene are SGHKS and YYEKEE (reference sequence). Trimming cost V 2 bases and J 4 bases; bases outside gene matches: 8. The CDR3 totals 18 residues. In DNA form, the CDR3 reads TGTGCCAGCAGCTTTGCGACTAGCGGGAGGGCCATATACAATGAGCAGTTCTTC. It translates to CASSFATSGRAIYNEQFF.

As concerns this clonotype: At one end the junction does not follow the germline gene, possibly because of a read error. The chain couples TRBV6-1 to TRBJ2-1, with D tentatively TRBD2 (6 bases). The CDR3 is 16 amino acids. Germline values: CDR1 MNHNS, CDR2 SASEGT. CDR3 nucleotides: TGTGCCAACACCCCTTATCTTAGCGGAGGCTACAATGAGCGGTTCTTC. Translation: CANTPYLSGGYNERFF.

This chain joins TRBV11-3 and TRBJ1-5; no reliable D call. With 5 bases removed from V and 0 bases from J, the gap between germline ends came to 20 bases. The CDR3 is 18 residues long. Germline loops: CDR1 SGHNT, CDR2 YENEEA. The CDR3 loop is CASSQRARRENSNQPQHF. The CDR3 DNA reads as TGTGCCAGCAGCCAAAGAGCTCGACGGGAGAATAGCAATCAGCCCCAGCATTTT.

Note on this clonotype: One end of the junction is discordant with germline, which a read error may explain. The chain carries TRBV11-2 and TRBJ2-2, with D maybe TRBD2 (5 bases). Germline V gene data show CDR1 as SGHAT and CDR2 as FQNNGV. CDR3 length equals 15 residues. In DNA form, the CDR3 reads TGTGTCAGCAGCTATGCAGGATCGAACACCGGGGAGCCGTATTTT. Translating gives CVSSYAGSNTGEPYF.